This note documents a single T cell receptor (beta chain) sequence. This sample is part of a study of glioma-infiltrating T cells after dendritic cell vaccination. This CDR3 spans 13 amino acids. Looked up from germline, CDR1 is SGHTA and CDR2 is FQGNSA. V dropped 1 base and J dropped 3 bases, with 6 bases sitting between them. Assay: immunoSEQ multiplex PCR; the TCRdb copy retains only in-frame clones and omits some. There are 93,000 or so clones in the sample; more than 80% occur only once, and roughly 12% lies in the top ten. Sequenced material: blood, taken before dendritic cell vaccination. The chain employs TRBV7-2 and TRBJ2-5; no clear D gene. The sequence was obtained from a human donor with glioblastoma. CDR3 nucleotides: TGTGCCAGCAGCTTAGTAACAGAAGAGACCCAGTACTTC. Translating gives CASSLVTEETQYF.